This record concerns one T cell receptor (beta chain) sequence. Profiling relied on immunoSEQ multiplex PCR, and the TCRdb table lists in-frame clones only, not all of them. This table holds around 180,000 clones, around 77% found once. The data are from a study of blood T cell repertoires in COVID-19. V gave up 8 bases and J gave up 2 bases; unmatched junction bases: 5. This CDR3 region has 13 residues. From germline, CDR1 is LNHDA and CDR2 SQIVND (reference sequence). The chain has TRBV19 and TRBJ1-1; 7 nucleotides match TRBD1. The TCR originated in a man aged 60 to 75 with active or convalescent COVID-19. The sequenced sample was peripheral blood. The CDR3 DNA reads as TGTGCCAGTTCCGAGGGGGCTAACACTGAAGCTTTCTTT. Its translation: CASSEGANTEAFF.